A single T cell receptor beta chain is shown here with its context. What it binds is not known. This entry belongs to a study of CD8 T cells in ankylosing spondylitis. Study outcomes and limitations: Matched ankylosing spondylitis synovial fluid reportedly contained a significantly enriched population of disease-linked clones. Clones that were linked to disease were CD8+ and were relatively rare in peripheral blood. The study identified a TCR beta motif of under ten highly homologous variants that appeared characteristic of ankylosing spondylitis blood.

Preparation of TCR beta libraries was done by quantitative 5'-RACE with molecular barcodes. TCRdb re-derived calls from the 5' RACE reads in MiXCR, one entry per CDR3 protein. This table has 670,000 or so distinct CDR3 sequences, around 17% appearing once. Germline CDR1 reads SGHTA; CDR2 reads FQGNSA. The CDR3 runs to 12 residues. Trimming stripped 2 bases from V and 6 bases from J, with 8 bases between. Input material: blood, either unsorted or a sorted T cell fraction (not recorded which). V usage is TRBV7-2 and J usage is TRBJ2-7; D may be TRBD2 (5 bases). This TCR came from a male donor with ankylosing spondylitis. The CDR3 spells CASSLYTSEQYF. CDR3 DNA: TGTGCCAGCAGCTTATATACTAGCGAGCAGTACTTC. The full variable domain, in which reference TRBV7-2 and TRBJ2-7 provide the parts outside the CDR3, is GAGVSQSPSNKVTEKGKDVELRCDPISGHTALYWYRQSLGQGLEFLIYFQGNSAPDKSGLPSDRFSAERTGGSVSTLTIQRTQQEDSAVYLCASSLYTSEQYFGPGTRLTVT.